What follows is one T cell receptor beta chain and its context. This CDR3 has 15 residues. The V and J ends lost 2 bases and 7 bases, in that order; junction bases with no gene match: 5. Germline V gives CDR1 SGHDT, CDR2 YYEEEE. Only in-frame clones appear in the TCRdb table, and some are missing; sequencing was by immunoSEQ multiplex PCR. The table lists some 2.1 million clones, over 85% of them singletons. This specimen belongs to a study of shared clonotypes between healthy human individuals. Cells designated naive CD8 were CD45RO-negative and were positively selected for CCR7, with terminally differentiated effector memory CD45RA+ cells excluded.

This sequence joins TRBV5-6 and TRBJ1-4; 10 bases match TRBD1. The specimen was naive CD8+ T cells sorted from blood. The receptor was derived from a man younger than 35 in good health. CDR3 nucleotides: TGTGCCAGCAGCTTCGGGACAGGGGCGAGTGAAAAACTGTTTTTT. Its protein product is CASSFGTGASEKLFF.